This TCR beta chain was identified in a study of radiotherapy plus CTLA-4 blockade in lung cancer. Findings and limits, study-wide: An expansion of tumor-derived TCR clones occurred in blood after radiotherapy plus ipilimumab.

This clone was counted between two and nine times. Its target is unknown. Sequenced by immunoSEQ multiplex PCR; TCRdb stores in-frame clones only, minus some. Among about 98,000 clones listed, 82% were seen once. The germline V and J ends were trimmed by 2 bases and 8 bases, with 15 bases remaining between them. The CDR3 loop spans 15 amino acids. Germline loops: CDR1 MNHEY, CDR2 SVGAGI. The rearrangement links TRBV6-5 to TRBJ1-4, with D possibly being TRBD1 (5 bases). The sample here was peripheral blood, taken from a patient treated with radiotherapy plus ipilimumab. The receptor was derived from a human donor with non-small cell lung cancer who had a partial response to radiotherapy plus ipilimumab. CDR3 nucleotide sequence: TGTGCCAGCAGTTACGATGTGGAGGGGAGGGAAAAACTGTTTTTT. This encodes CASSYDVEGREKLFF.